This T cell receptor beta chain was identified in a study of post-analysis software for immune sequencing data (dated by TCRdb to the mid-2010s). A note on the overall study: Relapsing-remitting, secondary progressive and progressive-relapsing multiple sclerosis were recorded as disease courses, and subtype annotation was lacking for some patients. The multiple sclerosis patient repertoires were compared with 10 to 12 previously published healthy control repertoires from donors aged roughly 6 to 27 years. A subset of samples was prepared in parallel using single-end sample barcoding, then pooled and co-amplified after Illumina adapter ligation.

TCR beta repertoires were profiled from peripheral blood of 13 young patients with multiple sclerosis to demonstrate the VDJtools post-analysis software. Multiple sclerosis patients were children and adolescents aged roughly 6 to 17 years. CDR1 and CDR2 are read off the germline V gene (reference sequence) as SGHNT and YYREEE. From the cysteine up to the phenylalanine, the CDR3 has a length of 16 residues. The CDR3 DNA has 48 bases and is translated from base 1. V loses 3 bases of germline sequence and J loses 7 bases, and the interval between the two ends is 20 bases. Libraries came from PCR. The instrument was an Illumina HiSeq 2500. To reduce PCR and sequencing biases, unique molecular identifiers were incorporated into the TCR beta cDNA libraries. About 500,000 cDNA molecules were obtained per 1 to 10 million input T cells, so each molecule approximated one T cell. The patient libraries were prepared and sequenced using the same protocol as the earlier healthy control dataset. Within a given batch, samples were prepared together, multiplexed and sequenced on the same HiSeq lane. The paper's processing steps were these. Raw barcoded reads were processed with MIGEC, and single-read molecular identifier groups were discarded before consensus assembly and CDR3 extraction. Clonotype tables were post-analysed with VDJtools, and diversity was normalized by down-sampling all datasets to the smallest sample size. Repertoire overlap clustering matched CDR3 amino acid but not nucleotide sequences to correct batch-related cross-sample contamination. TCRdb passed the public sequencing reads through fastp at Q25 and MiXCR, retaining productive beta sequences. CDR3 protein duplicates are merged, each entry listing the most common genes and DNA. The V and J calls here are based on TCRdb, not the publication. The sample table contains almost 700,000 distinct CDR3 sequences; only one count was recorded for 55% to 70% of them. About 10% of the sample comes from the top ten.

Concerning this clonotype: Its specific antigen is unknown. No base quality information exists; no much larger clone differs at one position.

Here is what the overall study found, with its caveats: Several TRBV segments, including TRBV5-6, TRBV5-1 and TRBV20-1, were significantly more frequent in patients than controls. Multiple sclerosis patients had significantly lower normalized Chao1 diversity than controls, a result that suggests substantial peripheral T-cell clonal expansion. The multiple sclerosis patient group was slightly younger than the control group. Strong co-clustering of samples prepared in the same batch was shown by direct clustering with F measure, prompting a batch-effect correction.

The receptor's source is a girl aged 2-10 years with multiple sclerosis. The chain is assembled from TRBV5-4 and TRBJ2-1; matching of 7 bases hints at TRBD2 as the D gene. Sequenced: blood. The CDR3 corresponds to CASSSTGKGEGNEQFF. The nucleotide sequence reads as follows: TGTGCCAGCAGCTCCACAGGGAAAGGGGAGGGGAATGAGCAGTTCTTC.